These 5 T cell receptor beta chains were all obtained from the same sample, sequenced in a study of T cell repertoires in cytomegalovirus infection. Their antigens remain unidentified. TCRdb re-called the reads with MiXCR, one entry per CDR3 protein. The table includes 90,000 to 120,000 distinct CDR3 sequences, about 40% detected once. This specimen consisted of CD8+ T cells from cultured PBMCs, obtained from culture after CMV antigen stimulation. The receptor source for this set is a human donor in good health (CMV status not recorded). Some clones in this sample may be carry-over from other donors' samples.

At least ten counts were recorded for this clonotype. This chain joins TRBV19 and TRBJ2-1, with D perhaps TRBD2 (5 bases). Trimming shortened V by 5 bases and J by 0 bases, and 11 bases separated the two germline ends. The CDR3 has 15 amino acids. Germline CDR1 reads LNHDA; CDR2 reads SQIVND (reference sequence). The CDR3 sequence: CASSPSSSSYNEQFF. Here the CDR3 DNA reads TGTGCCAGTAGTCCCTCTAGCAGCTCCTACAATGAGCAGTTCTTC.

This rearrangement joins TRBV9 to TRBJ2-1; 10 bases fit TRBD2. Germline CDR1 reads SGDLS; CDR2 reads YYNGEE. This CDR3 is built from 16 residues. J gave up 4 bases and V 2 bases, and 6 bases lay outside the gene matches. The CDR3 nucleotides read TGTGCCAGCAGCGTCGAACTAGCGGGATCTTACAATGAGCAGTTCTTC. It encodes CASSVELAGSYNEQFF.

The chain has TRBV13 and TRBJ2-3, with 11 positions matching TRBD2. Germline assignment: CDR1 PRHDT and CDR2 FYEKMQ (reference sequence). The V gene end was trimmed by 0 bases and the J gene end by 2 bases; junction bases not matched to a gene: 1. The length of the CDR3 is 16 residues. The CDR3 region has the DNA TGTGCCAGCAGCTTAGGGGGACTAGCGGACACAGATACGCAGTATTTT. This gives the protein CASSLGGLADTDTQYF.

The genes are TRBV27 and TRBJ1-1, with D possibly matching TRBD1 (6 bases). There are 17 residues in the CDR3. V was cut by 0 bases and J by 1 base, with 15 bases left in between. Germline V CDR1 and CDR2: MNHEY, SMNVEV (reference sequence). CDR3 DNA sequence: TGTGCCAGCAGTTTATCGATGGCCGGGGGACAGAACACTGAAGCTTTCTTT. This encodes CASSLSMAGGQNTEAFF.

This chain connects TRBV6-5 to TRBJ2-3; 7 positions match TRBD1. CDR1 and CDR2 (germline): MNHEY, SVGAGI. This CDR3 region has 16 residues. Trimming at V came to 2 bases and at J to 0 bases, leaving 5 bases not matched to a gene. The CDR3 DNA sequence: TGTGCCAGCAGTTACGCGGCAGGGGGTAGCACAGATACGCAGTATTTT. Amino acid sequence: CASSYAAGGSTDTQYF.